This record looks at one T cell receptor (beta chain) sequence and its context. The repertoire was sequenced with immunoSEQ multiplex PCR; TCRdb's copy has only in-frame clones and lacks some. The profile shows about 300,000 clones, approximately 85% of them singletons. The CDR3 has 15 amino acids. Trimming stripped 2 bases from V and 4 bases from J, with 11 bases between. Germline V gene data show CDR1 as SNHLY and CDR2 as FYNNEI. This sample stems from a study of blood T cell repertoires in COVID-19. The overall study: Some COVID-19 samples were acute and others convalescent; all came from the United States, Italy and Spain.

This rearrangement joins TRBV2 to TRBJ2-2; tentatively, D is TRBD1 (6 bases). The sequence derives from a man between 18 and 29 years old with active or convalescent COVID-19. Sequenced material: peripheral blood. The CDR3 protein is CASSEQGPITGELFF. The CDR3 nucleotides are TGTGCCAGCAGTGAACAGGGGCCCATCACCGGGGAGCTGTTTTTT.